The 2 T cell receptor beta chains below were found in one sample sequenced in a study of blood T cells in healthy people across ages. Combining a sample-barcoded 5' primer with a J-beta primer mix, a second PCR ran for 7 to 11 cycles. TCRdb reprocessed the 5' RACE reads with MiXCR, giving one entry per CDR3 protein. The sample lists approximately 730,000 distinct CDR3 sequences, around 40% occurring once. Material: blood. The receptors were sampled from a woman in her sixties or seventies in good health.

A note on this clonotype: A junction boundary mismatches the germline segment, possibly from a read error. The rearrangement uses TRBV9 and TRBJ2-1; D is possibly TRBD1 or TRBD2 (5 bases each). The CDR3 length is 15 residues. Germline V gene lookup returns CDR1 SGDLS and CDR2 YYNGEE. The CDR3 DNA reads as TGTGCCAGCAGCGACAAGGGGAGCTCCTACAATGAGCGGTTCTTC. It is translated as CASSDKGSSYNERFF.

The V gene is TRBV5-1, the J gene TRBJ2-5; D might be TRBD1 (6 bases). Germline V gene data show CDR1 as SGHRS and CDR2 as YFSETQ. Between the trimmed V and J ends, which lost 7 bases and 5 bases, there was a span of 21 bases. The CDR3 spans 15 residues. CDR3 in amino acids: CASARTNRAGETQYF. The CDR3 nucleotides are TGCGCCAGCGCCCGGACGAACAGGGCTGGGGAGACCCAGTACTTC.